Included here is one T cell receptor beta chain sequence, with context. The entry originates in a study of T cell responses to AZD1222 COVID-19 vaccine. This table comes from immunoSEQ multiplex PCR, and its TCRdb copy is limited to in-frame clones, with some not included. Of under 200,000 clones in the sample, roughly 90% were seen once. Germline values: CDR1 GTSNPN, CDR2 SVGIG (reference sequence). Trimming cost V 1 base and J 9 bases, with 16 bases left between them. This CDR3 spans 15 amino acids. Source: peripheral blood, taken 28 days after the second AZD1222 dose. V is TRBV30 and J is TRBJ1-6; D is unresolved. This clonotype originated in an adult who received the AZD1222 COVID-19 vaccine. The CDR3 DNA is TGTGCCTGGAGTGGTGGGAAGTTTGGGAGTTCACCCCTCCACTTT. Translating it yields CAWSGGKFGSSPLHF. The full variable domain, with the rest looked up from reference TRBV30 and TRBJ1-6, is SQTIHQWPATLVQPVGSPLSLECTVEGTSNPNLYWYRQAAGRGLQLLFYSVGIGQISSEVPQNLSASRPQDRQFILSSKKLLLSDSGFYLCAWSGGKFGSSPLHFGNGTRLTVT.